This entry lists 13 T cell receptor beta chains sequenced from one sample in a study of cytomegalovirus exposure and HLA in healthy donors. In the PCR, 60 Vbeta and 13 Jbeta primers were used. Assay: immunoSEQ multiplex PCR; the TCRdb copy retains only in-frame clones and omits some. The repertoire holds a few hundred thousand clones, with about 82% as singletons. The source material was PBMCs. These receptors originate from a man aged 25-45 years in good health and CMV-seronegative.

The CDR3: CASSESQGSNQPQHF. In nucleotides, the CDR3 is TGTGCCAGCAGCGAATCACAGGGGAGCAATCAGCCCCAGCATTTT. The genes are TRBV9 and TRBJ1-5; 7 bases agree with TRBD1. The germline CDR1 and CDR2 sequences are SGDLS and YYNGEE. The CDR3 is made up of 15 amino acids. After removal of 3 bases from V and 1 base from J, the junction contained 4 bases not matched to a gene.

V is TRBV5-4 and J is TRBJ2-4; 12 nucleotides agree with TRBD1. The J segment lost 6 bases and the V segment lost 0 bases, leaving 13 bases of the junction unmatched. This CDR3 comprises 19 residues. Germline V gene lookup returns CDR1 SGHNT and CDR2 YYREEE (reference sequence). The CDR3 is CASSLDPGQGAGDTNIQYF. The CDR3 bases are TGTGCCAGCAGCTTGGATCCGGGACAGGGGGCTGGAGACACAAACATTCAGTACTTC.

This clone appeared a single time. The CDR3 reads CASSLDINTGELFF. The CDR3 bases are TGCGCCAGCAGCTTGGACATTAACACCGGGGAGCTGTTTTTT. V gene TRBV5-1 combines with J gene TRBJ2-2; D gene ambiguous. CDR1 is SGHRS and CDR2 is YFSETQ in the germline V gene. V lost 0 bases, J lost 2 bases, and 5 bases lay in between. The CDR3 totals 14 residues.

The table lists this clone with a count of one. V usage is TRBV10-3 and J usage is TRBJ1-5; possibly TRBD1 for D (6 bases). The germline V gene has CDR1 ENHRY and CDR2 SYGVKD. CDR3 size: 14 residues. Trimming left V 6 bases short and J 0 bases short, with 9 bases between. Written as DNA, the CDR3 is TGTGCCATCAGCTTAGGGGGTAGCAATCAGCCCCAGCATTTT. This codes for CAISLGGSNQPQHF.

CDR3 bases: TGTGCCAGCATCGGGGGAGGAGAGACCCAGTACTTC. Protein: CASIGGGETQYF. The genes are TRBV2 and TRBJ2-5; D is perhaps TRBD2 (6 bases). The V and J ends lost 7 bases and 4 bases respectively, with 10 bases between them. This CDR3 has 12 residues. CDR1 is SNHLY and CDR2 is FYNNEI in the germline V gene.

This sequence joins TRBV7-9 and TRBJ2-2; D is undetermined. The germline V gene encodes CDR1 SEHNR and CDR2 FQNEAQ (reference sequence). The CDR3 extends over 15 amino acids. The V end lost 5 bases, the J end lost 1 base, and 11 bases lay between the germline ends. The CDR3 loop reads CASSPGPWNTGELFF. The CDR3 DNA is TGTGCCAGCAGCCCCGGTCCCTGGAACACCGGGGAGCTGTTTTTT.

V gene TRBV5-1 combines with J gene TRBJ2-2, with D tentatively TRBD1 (5 bases). V gave up 4 bases and J gave up 4 bases, with 17 bases separating them. The CDR3 contains 16 residues. CDR1 is SGHRS and CDR2 is YFSETQ in the germline V gene. CDR3 DNA: TGCGCCAGCAGCCCTTTTGCAGGGAAGGTCACCGGGGAGCTGTTTTTT. It codes for CASSPFAGKVTGELFF.

The rearrangement links TRBV28 to TRBJ1-2, with 8 bases identical to TRBD1. CDR1 is MDHEN, CDR2 SYDVKM, per germline. With 2 bases clipped from V and 4 bases from J, the junction kept 3 bases outside the gene matches. CDR3 length: 14 amino acids. CDR3 in amino acids: CASSLTGGGYGYTF. The CDR3 DNA follows: TGTGCCAGCAGTTTAACAGGGGGTGGCTATGGCTACACCTTC.

The chain has TRBV28 and TRBJ1-1; D unclear. The V and J ends lost 6 bases and 8 bases respectively, with 19 bases between them. The CDR3 loop spans 14 amino acids. Germline-derived CDR1 and CDR2 are MDHEN and SYDVKM. The CDR3 here is CASRPAYSSPEAFF. The CDR3 DNA sequence: TGTGCCAGCAGGCCCGCTTACAGTTCCCCAGAAGCTTTCTTT.

The chain carries TRBV25-1 and TRBJ2-5; TRBD1 agrees at 8 bases. The CDR3 has 16 amino acids. Trimming removed 5 bases from V and 8 bases from J; junction bases left unmatched: 16. Per germline, CDR1 MGHDK and CDR2 SYGVNS. The DNA for the CDR3 is TGTGCCAGCAGTCCAACACAACAGGGGGTGATGGGCACCCAGTACTTC. It is translated as CASSPTQQGVMGTQYF.

The chain employs TRBV7-8 and TRBJ2-2; 14 nucleotides match TRBD2. Germline lookup yields CDR1 SGHVS and CDR2 FQNEAQ. This CDR3 spans 17 amino acids. With 2 bases clipped from V and 4 bases from J, the junction kept 3 bases outside the gene matches. The CDR3 DNA reads as TGTGCCAGCAGCTTATTGGGACTAGCGGGGGCCACCGGGGAGCTGTTTTTT. It specifies CASSLLGLAGATGELFF.

The rearrangement links TRBV5-4 to TRBJ2-7, with D unclear. V lost 0 bases and J lost 2, with 12 bases in between. The CDR3 is 15 amino acids. Germline V gives CDR1 SGHNT, CDR2 YYREEE (reference sequence). The CDR3 spells CASSLDPGPTYEQYF. CDR3 nucleotide sequence: TGTGCCAGCAGCTTGGACCCAGGCCCCACCTACGAGCAGTACTTC.

V usage is TRBV27 and J usage is TRBJ2-2; 8 nucleotides agree with TRBD2. The CDR3 loop spans 14 amino acids. V shed 4 bases and J 7 bases; nucleotides not matched to a gene: 5. Germline V CDR1 and CDR2: MNHEY, SMNVEV (reference sequence). This CDR3 reads CASSWSGGSGELFF. In DNA form, the CDR3 reads TGTGCCAGCAGTTGGAGCGGGGGAAGCGGGGAGCTGTTTTTT.